The clone carrying this T cell receptor beta chain occurred a few times. The data belong to a study of patients and donors after allogeneic stem cell transplantation. TCRdb used MiXCR to reprocess the RT-PCR reads, holding one entry per CDR3 protein. This sample has roughly 880,000 distinct CDR3 sequences; more than 15% occur once, and the top ten carry around 6%. This CDR3 is built from 14 residues. The V end was cut by 6 bases, the J end by 4 bases, with 15 bases between. This chain joins TRBV12-3 or TRBV12-4 and TRBJ1-1; possibly TRBD1 for D (6 bases). The TCR was taken from a human donor who was either an allogeneic HSCT recipient or a stem cell or donor lymphocyte infusion donor (not recorded which). It is not recorded whose cells these are; they may come from a transplant donor. The sample taken for sequencing was blood, either unsorted or a sorted T cell fraction (not recorded which). This CDR3 reads CASSLGHGSTEAFF. The CDR3 DNA reads as TGTGCCAGCAGCCTGGGACATGGGAGCACTGAAGCTTTCTTT.